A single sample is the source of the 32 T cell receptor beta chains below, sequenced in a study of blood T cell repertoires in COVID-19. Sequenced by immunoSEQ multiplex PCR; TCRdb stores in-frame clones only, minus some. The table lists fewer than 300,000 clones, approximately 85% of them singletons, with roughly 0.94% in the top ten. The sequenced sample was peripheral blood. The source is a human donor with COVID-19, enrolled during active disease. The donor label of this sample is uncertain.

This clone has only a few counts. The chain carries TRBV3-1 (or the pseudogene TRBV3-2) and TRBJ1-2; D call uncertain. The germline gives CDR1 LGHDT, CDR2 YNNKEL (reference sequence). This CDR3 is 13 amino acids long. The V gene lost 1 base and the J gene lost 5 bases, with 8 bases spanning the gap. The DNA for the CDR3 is TGTGCCAGCAGCCAAGGGCTCATTTATGGCTACACCTTC. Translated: CASSQGLIYGYTF.

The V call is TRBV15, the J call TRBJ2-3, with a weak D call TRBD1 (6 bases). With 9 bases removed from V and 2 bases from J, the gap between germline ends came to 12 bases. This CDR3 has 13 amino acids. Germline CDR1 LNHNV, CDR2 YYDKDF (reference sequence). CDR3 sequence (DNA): TGTGCCACTAAACAGGGATTCACAGATACGCAGTATTTT. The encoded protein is CATKQGFTDTQYF. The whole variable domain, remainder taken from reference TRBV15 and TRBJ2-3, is DAMVIQNPRYQVTQFGKPVTLSCSQTLNHNVMYWYQQKSSQAPKLLFHYYDKDFNNEADTPDNFQSRRPNTSFCFLDIRSPGLGDTAMYLCATKQGFTDTQYFGPGTRLTVL.

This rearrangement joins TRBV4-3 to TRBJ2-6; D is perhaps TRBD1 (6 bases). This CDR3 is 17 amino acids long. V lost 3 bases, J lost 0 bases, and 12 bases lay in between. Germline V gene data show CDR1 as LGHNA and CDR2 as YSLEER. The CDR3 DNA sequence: TGCGCCAGCAGCCATTGGGGGCGTATCTCTGGGGCCAACGTCCTGACTTTC. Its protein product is CASSHWGRISGANVLTF.

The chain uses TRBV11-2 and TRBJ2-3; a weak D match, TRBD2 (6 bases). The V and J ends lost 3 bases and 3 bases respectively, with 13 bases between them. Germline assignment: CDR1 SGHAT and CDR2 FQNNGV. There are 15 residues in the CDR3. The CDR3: CASSFRGMETDTQYF. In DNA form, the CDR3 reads TGTGCCAGCAGCTTTCGGGGGATGGAAACAGATACGCAGTATTTT.

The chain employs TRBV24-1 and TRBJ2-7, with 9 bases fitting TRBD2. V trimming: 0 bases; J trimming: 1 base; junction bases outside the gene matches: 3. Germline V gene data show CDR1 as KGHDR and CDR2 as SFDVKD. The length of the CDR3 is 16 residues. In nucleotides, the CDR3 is TGTGCCACCAGTGATTTGACCGCGGGAGGGTCCTACGAGCAGTACTTC. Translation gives CATSDLTAGGSYEQYF.

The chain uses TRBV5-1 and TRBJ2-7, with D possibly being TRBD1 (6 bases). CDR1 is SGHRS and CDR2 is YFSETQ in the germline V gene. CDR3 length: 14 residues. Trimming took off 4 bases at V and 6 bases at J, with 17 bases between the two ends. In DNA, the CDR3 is TGCGCCAGCAGCCTCCGGCAGGGGATTTCCGAGCAGTACTTC. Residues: CASSLRQGISEQYF.

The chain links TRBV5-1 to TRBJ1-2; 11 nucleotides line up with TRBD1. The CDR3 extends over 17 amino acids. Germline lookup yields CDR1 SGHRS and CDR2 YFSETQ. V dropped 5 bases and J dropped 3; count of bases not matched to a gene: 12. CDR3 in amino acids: CASRKAPGQGADYGYTF. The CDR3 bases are TGCGCCAGCAGAAAAGCCCCTGGACAGGGGGCGGACTATGGCTACACCTTC.

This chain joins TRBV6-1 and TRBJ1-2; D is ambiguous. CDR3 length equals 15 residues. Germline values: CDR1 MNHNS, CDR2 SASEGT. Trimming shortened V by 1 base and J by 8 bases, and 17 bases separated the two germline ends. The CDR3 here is CASSEGSLPVNGYTF. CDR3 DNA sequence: TGTGCCAGCAGTGAAGGGAGCTTGCCTGTGAACGGCTACACCTTC.

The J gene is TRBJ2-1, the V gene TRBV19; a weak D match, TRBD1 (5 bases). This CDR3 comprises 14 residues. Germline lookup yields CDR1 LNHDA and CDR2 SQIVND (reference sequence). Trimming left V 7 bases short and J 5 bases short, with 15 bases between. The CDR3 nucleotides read TGTGCCAGTAACATCCAAGGGGTGGACAATGAGCAGTTCTTC. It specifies CASNIQGVDNEQFF.

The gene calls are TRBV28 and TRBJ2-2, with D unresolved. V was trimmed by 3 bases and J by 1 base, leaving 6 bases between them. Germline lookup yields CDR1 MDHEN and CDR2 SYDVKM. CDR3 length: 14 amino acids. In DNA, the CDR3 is TGTGCCAGCAGTTTCCAGTGGAACACCGGGGAGCTGTTTTTT. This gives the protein CASSFQWNTGELFF.

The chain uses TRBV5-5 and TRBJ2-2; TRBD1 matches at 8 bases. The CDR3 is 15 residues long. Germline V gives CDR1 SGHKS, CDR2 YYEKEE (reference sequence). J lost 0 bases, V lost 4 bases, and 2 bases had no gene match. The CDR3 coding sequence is TGTGCCAGCAGCGAGACAGGGGCGAACACCGGGGAGCTGTTTTTT. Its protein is CASSETGANTGELFF.

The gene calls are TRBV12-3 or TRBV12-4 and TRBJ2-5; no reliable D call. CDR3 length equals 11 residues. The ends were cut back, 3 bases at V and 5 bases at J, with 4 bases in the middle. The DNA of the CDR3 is TGTGCCAGCAGTTTCCTCGAGACCCAGTACTTC. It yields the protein CASSFLETQYF.

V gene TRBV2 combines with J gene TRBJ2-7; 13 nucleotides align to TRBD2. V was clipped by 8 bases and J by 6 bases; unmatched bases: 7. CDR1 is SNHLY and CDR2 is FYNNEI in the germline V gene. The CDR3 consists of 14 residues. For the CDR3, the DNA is TGTGCCAGCCTTTGGACTAGCGGGAGTCGCGAGCAGTACTTC. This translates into CASLWTSGSREQYF.

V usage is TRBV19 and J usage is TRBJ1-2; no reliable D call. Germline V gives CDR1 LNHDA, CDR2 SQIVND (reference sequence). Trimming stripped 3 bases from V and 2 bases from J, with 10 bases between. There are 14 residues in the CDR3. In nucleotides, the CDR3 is TGTGCCAGTAGTATCACCGCGGTCAACTATGGCTACACCTTC. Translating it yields CASSITAVNYGYTF.

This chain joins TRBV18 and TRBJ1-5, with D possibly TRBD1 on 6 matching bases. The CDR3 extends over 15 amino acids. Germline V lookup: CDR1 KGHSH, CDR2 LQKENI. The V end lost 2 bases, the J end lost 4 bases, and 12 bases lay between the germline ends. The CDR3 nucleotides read TGTGCCAGCTCACCATCTGGGGGGGCAAATCAGCCCCAGCATTTT. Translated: CASSPSGGANQPQHF.

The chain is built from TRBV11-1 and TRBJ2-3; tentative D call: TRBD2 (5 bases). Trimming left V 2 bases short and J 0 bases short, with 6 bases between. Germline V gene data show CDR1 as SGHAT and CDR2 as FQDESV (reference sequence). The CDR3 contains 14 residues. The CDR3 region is CASSLSGSTDTQYF. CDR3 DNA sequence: TGTGCCAGCAGCTTAAGCGGTAGCACAGATACGCAGTATTTT.

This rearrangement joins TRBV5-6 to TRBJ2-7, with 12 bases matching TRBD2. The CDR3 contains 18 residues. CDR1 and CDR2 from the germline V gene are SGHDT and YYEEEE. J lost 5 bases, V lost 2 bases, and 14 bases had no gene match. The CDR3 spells CASSFRRLAGVGVHEQYF. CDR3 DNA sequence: TGTGCCAGCAGCTTTAGGAGACTAGCGGGAGTCGGGGTCCACGAGCAGTACTTC.

The CDR3 coding sequence is TGTGCCAGCAGCTTCGGACTAGCGGGAGGCCCTTCCCCCTACGAGCAGTACTTC. As protein: CASSFGLAGGPSPYEQYF. This chain links TRBV7-9 with TRBJ2-7; 14 positions agree with TRBD2. The germline V gene has CDR1 SEHNR and CDR2 FQNEAQ (reference sequence). V was pared by 3 bases and J by 2 bases, with 9 bases of the junction left unmatched. The CDR3 length is 18 residues.

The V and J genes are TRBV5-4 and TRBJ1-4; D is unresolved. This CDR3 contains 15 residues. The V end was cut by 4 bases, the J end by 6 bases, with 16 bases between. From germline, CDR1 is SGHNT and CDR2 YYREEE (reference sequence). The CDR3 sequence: CASSPRIGKDEKLFF. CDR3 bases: TGTGCCAGCAGCCCCCGGATCGGGAAGGATGAAAAACTGTTTTTT.

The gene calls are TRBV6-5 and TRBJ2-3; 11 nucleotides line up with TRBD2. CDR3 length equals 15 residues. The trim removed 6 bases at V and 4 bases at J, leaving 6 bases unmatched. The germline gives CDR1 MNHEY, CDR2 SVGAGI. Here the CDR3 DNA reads TGTGCCAGCAGCTTTACTAGCGGGAGACCAGATACGCAGTATTTT. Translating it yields CASSFTSGRPDTQYF.

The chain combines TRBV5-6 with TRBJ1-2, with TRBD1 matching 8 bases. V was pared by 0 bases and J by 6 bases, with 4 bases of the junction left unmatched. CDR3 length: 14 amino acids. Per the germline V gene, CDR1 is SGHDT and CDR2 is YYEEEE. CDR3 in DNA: TGTGCCAGCAGCTTGGGAGGACAGGGTAATGGCTACACCTTC. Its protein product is CASSLGGQGNGYTF. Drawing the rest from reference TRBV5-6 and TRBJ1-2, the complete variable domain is DAGVTQSPTHLIKTRGQQVTLRCSPKSGHDTVSWYQQALGQGPQFIFQYYEEEERQRGNFPDRFSGHQFPNYSSELNVNALLLGDSALYLCASSLGGQGNGYTFGSGTRLTVV.

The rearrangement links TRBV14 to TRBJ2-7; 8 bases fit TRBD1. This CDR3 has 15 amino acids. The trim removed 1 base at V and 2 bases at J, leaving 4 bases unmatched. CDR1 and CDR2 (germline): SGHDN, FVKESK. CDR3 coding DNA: TGTGCCAGCAGCCAAGCCCAGGGGGCCCCCTACGAGCAGTACTTC. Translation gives CASSQAQGAPYEQYF.

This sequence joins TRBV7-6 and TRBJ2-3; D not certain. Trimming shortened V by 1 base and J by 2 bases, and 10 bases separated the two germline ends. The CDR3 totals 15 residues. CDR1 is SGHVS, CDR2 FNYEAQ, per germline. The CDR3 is CASSLGGPPTDTQYF. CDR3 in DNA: TGTGCCAGCAGCTTAGGAGGCCCCCCCACAGATACGCAGTATTTT.

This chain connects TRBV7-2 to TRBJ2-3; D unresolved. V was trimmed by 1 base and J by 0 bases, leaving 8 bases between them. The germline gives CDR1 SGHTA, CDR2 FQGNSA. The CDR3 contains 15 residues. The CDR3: CASSLGPVSTDTQYF. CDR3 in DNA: TGTGCCAGCAGCTTAGGCCCAGTAAGCACAGATACGCAGTATTTT. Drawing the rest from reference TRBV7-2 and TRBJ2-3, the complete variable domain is GAGVSQSPSNKVTEKGKDVELRCDPISGHTALYWYRQSLGQGLEFLIYFQGNSAPDKSGLPSDRFSAERTGGSVSTLTIQRTQQEDSAVYLCASSLGPVSTDTQYFGPGTRLTVL.

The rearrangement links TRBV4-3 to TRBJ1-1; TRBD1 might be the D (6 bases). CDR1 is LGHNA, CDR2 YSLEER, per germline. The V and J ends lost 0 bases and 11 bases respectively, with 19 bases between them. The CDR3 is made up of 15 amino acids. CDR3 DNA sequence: TGCGCCAGCAGCCAAGAAGGGGCAGGGGCTTTCCGGGCTTTCTTT. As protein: CASSQEGAGAFRAFF.

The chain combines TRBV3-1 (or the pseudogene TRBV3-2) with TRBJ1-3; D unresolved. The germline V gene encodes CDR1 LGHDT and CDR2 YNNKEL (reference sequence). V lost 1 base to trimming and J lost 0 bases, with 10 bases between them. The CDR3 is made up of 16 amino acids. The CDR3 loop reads CASSQAAVASGNTIYF. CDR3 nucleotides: TGTGCCAGCAGCCAAGCCGCGGTCGCCTCTGGAAACACCATATATTTT.

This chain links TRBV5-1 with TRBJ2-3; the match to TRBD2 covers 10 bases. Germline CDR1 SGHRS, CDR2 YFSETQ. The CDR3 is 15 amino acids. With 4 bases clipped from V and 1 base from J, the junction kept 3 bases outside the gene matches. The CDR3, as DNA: TGCGCCAGCAGCGAGGGACTAGCGCGCACAGATACGCAGTATTTT. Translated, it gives CASSEGLARTDTQYF.

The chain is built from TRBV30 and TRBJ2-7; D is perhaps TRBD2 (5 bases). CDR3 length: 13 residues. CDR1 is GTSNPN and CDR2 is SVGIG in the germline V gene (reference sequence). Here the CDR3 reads CAGGRLFTYEQYF. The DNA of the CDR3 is TGTGCGGGTGGGAGATTATTTACCTACGAGCAGTACTTC.

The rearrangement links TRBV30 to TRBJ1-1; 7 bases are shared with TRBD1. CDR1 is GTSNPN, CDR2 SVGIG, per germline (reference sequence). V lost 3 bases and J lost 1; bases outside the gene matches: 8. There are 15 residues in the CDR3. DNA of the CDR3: TGTGCCTGGAGGCCCCGCGACAGGGCGAACACTGAAGCTTTCTTT. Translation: CAWRPRDRANTEAFF.

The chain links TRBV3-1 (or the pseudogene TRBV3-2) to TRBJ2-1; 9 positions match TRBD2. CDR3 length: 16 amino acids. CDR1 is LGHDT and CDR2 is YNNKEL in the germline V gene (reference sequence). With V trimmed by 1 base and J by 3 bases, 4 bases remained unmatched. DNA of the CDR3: TGTGCCAGCAGCCAAGGCCCTAGCGGGAACTACAATGAGCAGTTCTTC. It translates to CASSQGPSGNYNEQFF.

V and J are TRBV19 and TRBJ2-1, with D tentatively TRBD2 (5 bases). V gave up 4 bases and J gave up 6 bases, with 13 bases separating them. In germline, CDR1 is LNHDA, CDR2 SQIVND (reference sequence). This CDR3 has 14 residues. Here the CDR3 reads CASSTGLEGNEQFF. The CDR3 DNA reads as TGTGCCAGTAGTACTGGGTTAGAGGGCAATGAGCAGTTCTTC.

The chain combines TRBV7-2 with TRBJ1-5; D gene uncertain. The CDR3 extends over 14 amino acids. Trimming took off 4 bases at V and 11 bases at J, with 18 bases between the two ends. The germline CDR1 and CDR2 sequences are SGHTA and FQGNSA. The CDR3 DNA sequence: TGTGCCAGCAGCTCCGATCTACTACGAGGGTCCCAGCATTTT. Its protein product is CASSSDLLRGSQHF.